This T cell receptor beta chain emerged from a study of CD8 T cells in ankylosing spondylitis. With molecular barcodes, quantitative 5'-RACE was used to make the TCR beta libraries. TCRdb re-called the 5' RACE reads with MiXCR, one entry per CDR3 protein. The sample carries under 950,000 distinct CDR3 sequences, 15% to 20% recorded once. The CDR3 extends over 13 amino acids. The germline V and J ends were trimmed by 2 bases and 7 bases, with 8 bases remaining between them. Per the germline V gene, CDR1 is SGHTA and CDR2 is FQGTGA. Points from the study as a whole: A CD8+ phenotype characterized the disease-linked clones, which were relatively rare in peripheral blood. A subset of motif variants has previously been described in the synovial fluid and blood of reactive arthritis. Seemingly distinctive of ankylosing spondylitis blood was a TCR beta motif formed by eight highly homologous variants. Clones tied to disease were said to be significantly enriched in matched ankylosing spondylitis synovial fluid.

This clonotype was counted a few times. Its antigen remains unidentified. The TCR was taken from a male donor with ankylosing spondylitis. The chain recombines TRBV7-3 with TRBJ2-2; D gene unclear. What was sequenced was blood, either unsorted or a sorted T cell fraction (not recorded which). CDR3 DNA sequence: TGTGCCAGCAGCTTATATGGTCTCGGGGAGCTGTTTTTT. Translating gives CASSLYGLGELFF.